A selection of T cell receptor beta chains follows, all from one sample in a study of cytomegalovirus exposure and HLA in healthy donors. Method: immunoSEQ multiplex PCR; TCRdb's copy keeps in-frame clones and lacks some. The data show 250,000 to 350,000 clones, with about 90% seen just once and roughly 1.2% held by the top ten. The sequenced material came from PBMCs. The source of these receptors is a woman aged 30 to 39 in good health and CMV-seropositive. Both conserved end residues are part of each CDR3. The D gene is left open where the match is weak. For some rows the clone size is stated as once, few or many, or as a class when expanded; others skip it.

d_call j_call v_call clone_size cdr3_nt cdr3_aa
TRBD2 TRBJ2-7 TRBV7-3 once TGTGCCAGCAGCACTAGCGGGGGAGTTTACGAGCAGTACTTC CASSTSGGVYEQYF
NA TRBJ1-3 TRBV5-1 once TGCGCCAGCAGCCTAGGGAGGGAGCCTGGAAACACCATATATTTT CASSLGREPGNTIYF
NA TRBJ1-5 TRBV9 NA TGTGCCAGCAGCGTAGGGGGGGGCTTGGATCAGCCCCAGCATTTT CASSVGGGLDQPQHF
NA TRBJ1-1 TRBV18 few TGTGCCAGCTCTCAAAAAACTGGGACTGAAGCTTTCTTT CASSQKTGTEAFF
NA TRBJ1-5 TRBV6-1 NA TGTGCCAGCATTAAGACGGACTACAATCAGCCCCAGCATTTT CASIKTDYNQPQHF
NA TRBJ1-2 TRBV6-1 NA TGTGCCAGCAGTGTGTCTACGAGCGGAAGCTATGGCTACACCTTC CASSVSTSGSYGYTF
NA TRBJ1-2 TRBV15 NA TGTGCCACCAGCAGAGATACAGGGACCCTTTTTGGCTACACCTTC CATSRDTGTLFGYTF
NA TRBJ1-4 TRBV28 NA TGTGCCAGCACCCTAACAGGGTTAGGTGAAAAACTGTTTTTT CASTLTGLGEKLFF
NA TRBJ1-2 TRBV29-1 NA TGCAGCGTTGATCGGCGGGCCTATGGCTACACCTTC CSVDRRAYGYTF
NA TRBJ1-1 TRBV6-5 NA TGTGCCAGCAGTTACGTCAGGTCCGGGACTGAAGCTTTCTTT CASSYVRSGTEAFF
NA TRBJ2-7 TRBV27 NA TGTGCCAGCAGTTTCCTAACGTCCCCCTACGAGCAGTACTTC CASSFLTSPYEQYF
NA TRBJ2-2 TRBV25-1 NA TGTGCCAGCAGTGAATTTGGACTGGGCGGGGAGCTGTTTTTT CASSEFGLGGELFF
TRBD1 TRBJ1-2 TRBV30 NA TGTGCCTACGTACCCGGGACAGCTTCTGACTATGGCTACACCTTC CAYVPGTASDYGYTF
TRBD1 TRBJ2-4 TRBV19 NA TGTGCCACGGGACAGGGGAATTCGGATCAGTACTTC CATGQGNSDQYF